This is a list of T cell receptor beta chains from one sample in a study of multiple sclerosis patients with progressive multifocal leukoencephalopathy. Repertoires were generated with immunoSEQ multiplex PCR, while TCRdb's copy carries only in-frame clones and drops some. Of some 31,000 clones in the sample, more than 75% were seen once. This sample comprised PBMCs, obtained from a patient treated with natalizumab. Receptor source: a human donor with progressive multifocal leukoencephalopathy. Each CDR3 is given with its conserved first and last residue. The D gene is left open where the match is weak. Clone size, where shown, is once, few, many, or a class for clones that have expanded.

j_call: TRBJ1-2; cdr3_length: 15; v_call: TRBV5-3; clone_size: -; d_call: -; cdr3_nt: TGTGCCAGAAGCCCGAGCGCAGGGACCAACTATGGCTACACCTTC; cdr3_aa: CARSPSAGTNYGYTF
j_call: TRBJ1-2; cdr3_length: 13; v_call: TRBV19; clone_size: -; d_call: -; cdr3_nt: TGTGCCAGTAGTCGTGACAGAGAACGTGGCTACACCTTC; cdr3_aa: CASSRDRERGYTF
j_call: TRBJ2-1; cdr3_length: 17; v_call: TRBV11-2; clone_size: -; d_call: -; cdr3_nt: TGTGCCAGCAGCTTAGATCTGGTCGGGAGACTCAACAATGAGCAGTTCTTC; cdr3_aa: CASSLDLVGRLNNEQFF
j_call: TRBJ1-2; cdr3_length: 16; v_call: TRBV9; clone_size: -; d_call: TRBD1; cdr3_nt: TGTGCCAGCAGCACAAGACAGGGTTCTACTAACTATGGCTACACCTTC; cdr3_aa: CASSTRQGSTNYGYTF
j_call: TRBJ1-2; cdr3_length: 14; v_call: TRBV7-3; clone_size: -; d_call: -; cdr3_nt: TGTGCCAGCAGCTTATATGGCGGGGACTATGGCTACACCTTC; cdr3_aa: CASSLYGGDYGYTF
j_call: TRBJ2-5; cdr3_length: 14; v_call: TRBV7-2; clone_size: once; d_call: TRBD2; cdr3_nt: TGTGCCAGCAGCGCGGAGCGGGGGGGGGAGACCCAGTACTTC; cdr3_aa: CASSAERGGETQYF
j_call: TRBJ1-5; cdr3_length: 18; v_call: TRBV21-1; clone_size: -; d_call: -; cdr3_nt: TGTGCCAACATAACAAAACCGGGACGGATCATAAGCAATCAGCCCCAGCATTTT; cdr3_aa: CANITKPGRIISNQPQHF
j_call: TRBJ1-3; cdr3_length: 11; v_call: TRBV29-1; clone_size: -; d_call: -; cdr3_nt: TGCAGCGTTGCGTCTGTAAACACCATATATTTT; cdr3_aa: CSVASVNTIYF
j_call: TRBJ2-3; cdr3_length: 17; v_call: TRBV5-1; clone_size: -; d_call: -; cdr3_nt: TGCGCCAGCAGCTTGGCTGGGGCAGGGGAGCCGGCAGATACGCAGTATTTT; cdr3_aa: CASSLAGAGEPADTQYF
j_call: TRBJ2-1; cdr3_length: 16; v_call: TRBV2; clone_size: once; d_call: TRBD2; cdr3_nt: TGTGCCAGCAGTGGTCCCTCTAGCGGCAGAGACAATGAGCAGTTCTTC; cdr3_aa: CASSGPSSGRDNEQFF
j_call: TRBJ1-2; cdr3_length: 16; v_call: TRBV28; clone_size: -; d_call: TRBD1; cdr3_nt: TGTGCCAGCACCTGGCCGGGAGAACAGGGGGTCTATGGCTACACCTTC; cdr3_aa: CASTWPGEQGVYGYTF
j_call: TRBJ2-1; cdr3_length: 16; v_call: TRBV5-1; clone_size: once; d_call: TRBD1; cdr3_nt: TGCGCCAGCAGCTTGAATGGACAGGGGGCTCACAATGAGCAGTTCTTC; cdr3_aa: CASSLNGQGAHNEQFF
j_call: TRBJ2-3; cdr3_length: 15; v_call: TRBV9; clone_size: -; d_call: -; cdr3_nt: TGTGCCAGCAGCGTAGTGGGGGGCCCTACAGATACGCAGTATTTT; cdr3_aa: CASSVVGGPTDTQYF
j_call: TRBJ2-4; cdr3_length: 18; v_call: TRBV4-2; clone_size: -; d_call: TRBD2; cdr3_nt: TGTGCCAGCAGCCAAGACCGCCAGCGGGAGGGGGCCAAAAACATTCAGTACTTC; cdr3_aa: CASSQDRQREGAKNIQYF
j_call: TRBJ2-7; cdr3_length: 13; v_call: TRBV28; clone_size: -; d_call: TRBD2; cdr3_nt: TGTGCCAGTCAAGCGGGAGGGAACTACGAGCAGTACTTC; cdr3_aa: CASQAGGNYEQYF
j_call: TRBJ1-4; cdr3_length: 17; v_call: TRBV27; clone_size: -; d_call: -; cdr3_nt: TGTGCCAGCAGTTCATCTCCCGGAGGGCGAATGGATGAAAAACTGTTTTTT; cdr3_aa: CASSSSPGGRMDEKLFF
j_call: TRBJ1-2; cdr3_length: 15; v_call: TRBV25-1; clone_size: -; d_call: TRBD1; cdr3_nt: TGTGCCAGCAGTGAGCCGGGACAGGGTATCTATGGCTACACCTTC; cdr3_aa: CASSEPGQGIYGYTF
j_call: TRBJ2-3; cdr3_length: 16; v_call: TRBV9; clone_size: -; d_call: TRBD2; cdr3_nt: TGTGCCAGCAGCGTAGGGGCGGGGGGACGCACAGATACGCAGTATTTT; cdr3_aa: CASSVGAGGRTDTQYF
j_call: TRBJ2-7; cdr3_length: 16; v_call: TRBV11-3; clone_size: -; d_call: TRBD1; cdr3_nt: TGTGCCAGCAGCCAGCAGGGGGCAGGGGGCTTCGGGGAGCAGTACTTC; cdr3_aa: CASSQQGAGGFGEQYF
j_call: TRBJ2-6; cdr3_length: 19; v_call: TRBV6-4; clone_size: -; d_call: TRBD2; cdr3_nt: TGTGCCAGCAGTGACTCGATCCCGGGAGGGCCGCCTGGGGCCAACGTCCTGACTTTC; cdr3_aa: CASSDSIPGGPPGANVLTF
j_call: TRBJ1-2; cdr3_length: 12; v_call: TRBV29-1; clone_size: -; d_call: -; cdr3_nt: TGCAGCGTGGAAGACAGGATCTGGGGCTACACCTTC; cdr3_aa: CSVEDRIWGYTF
j_call: TRBJ2-7; cdr3_length: 15; v_call: TRBV7-2; clone_size: -; d_call: TRBD1; cdr3_nt: TGTGCCAGCAGCAGAACCGGGACAGGGGGCTACGAGCAGTACTTC; cdr3_aa: CASSRTGTGGYEQYF
j_call: TRBJ2-7; cdr3_length: 15; v_call: TRBV11-3; clone_size: -; d_call: -; cdr3_nt: TGTGCCAGCAGCTTAGGTGGAAAAAGCTCCTACGAGCAGTACTTC; cdr3_aa: CASSLGGKSSYEQYF
j_call: TRBJ1-3; cdr3_length: 14; v_call: TRBV28; clone_size: few; d_call: TRBD1; cdr3_nt: TGTGCCAGCAGTTCGACAGGGCCTGGAAACACCATATATTTT; cdr3_aa: CASSSTGPGNTIYF
j_call: TRBJ2-7; cdr3_length: 14; v_call: TRBV28; clone_size: -; d_call: TRBD2; cdr3_nt: TGTGCCAGCAGTTTATGGCGGGGGACCTACGAGCAGTACTTC; cdr3_aa: CASSLWRGTYEQYF
j_call: TRBJ1-5; cdr3_length: 17; v_call: TRBV30; clone_size: once; d_call: TRBD1; cdr3_nt: TGTGCCTGGAGTGTAACGCGCCCTGACAGGGGGGCTTCGCCCCAGCATTTT; cdr3_aa: CAWSVTRPDRGASPQHF
j_call: TRBJ2-3; cdr3_length: 13; v_call: TRBV5-6; clone_size: few; d_call: -; cdr3_nt: TGTGCCAGCAGCCCGGGTGAAACCTATACGCAGTATTTT; cdr3_aa: CASSPGETYTQYF
j_call: TRBJ2-6; cdr3_length: 16; v_call: TRBV30; clone_size: -; d_call: -; cdr3_nt: TGTGCCTGGAGTGCGCCCCGAGGGTATGGGGCCAACGTCCTGACTTTC; cdr3_aa: CAWSAPRGYGANVLTF
j_call: TRBJ1-1; cdr3_length: 17; v_call: TRBV5-1; clone_size: -; d_call: TRBD1; cdr3_nt: TGCGCCAGCAGCTTGGCCCCAATCACAGGGGGCAACACTGAAGCTTTCTTT; cdr3_aa: CASSLAPITGGNTEAFF
j_call: TRBJ1-1; cdr3_length: 14; v_call: TRBV13; clone_size: -; d_call: TRBD1; cdr3_nt: TGTGCCAGCAGCTTAGACAGGGGAAATAGTTGGGCTTTCTTT; cdr3_aa: CASSLDRGNSWAFF
j_call: TRBJ1-1; cdr3_length: 15; v_call: TRBV7-2; clone_size: -; d_call: -; cdr3_nt: TGTGCCAGCAGCTTTACATCGACCTCGTTGCCTGAAGCTTTCTTT; cdr3_aa: CASSFTSTSLPEAFF
j_call: TRBJ2-1; cdr3_length: 15; v_call: TRBV6-4; clone_size: once; d_call: TRBD2; cdr3_nt: TGTGCCAGCGCCCCCGGGACTAGCGGGATTAATGAGCAGTTCTTC; cdr3_aa: CASAPGTSGINEQFF
j_call: TRBJ2-7; cdr3_length: 13; v_call: TRBV7-9; clone_size: -; d_call: -; cdr3_nt: TGTGCCAGCAGCTCCACAGTGAACTACGAGCAGTACTTC; cdr3_aa: CASSSTVNYEQYF
j_call: TRBJ2-1; cdr3_length: 15; v_call: TRBV7-3; clone_size: -; d_call: -; cdr3_nt: TGTGCCAGCAGCTTGGGGAGCTTATCCTACAATGAGCAGTTCTTC; cdr3_aa: CASSLGSLSYNEQFF
j_call: TRBJ2-1; cdr3_length: 15; v_call: TRBV5-1; clone_size: -; d_call: TRBD1; cdr3_nt: TGCGCCAGCAGCTTGGAGGGACAGGGATGGGATGAGCAGTTCTTC; cdr3_aa: CASSLEGQGWDEQFF
j_call: TRBJ1-1; cdr3_length: 13; v_call: TRBV9; clone_size: -; d_call: -; cdr3_nt: TGTGCCAGCAGCGTAGAGGGGTACACTGAAGCTTTCTTT; cdr3_aa: CASSVEGYTEAFF